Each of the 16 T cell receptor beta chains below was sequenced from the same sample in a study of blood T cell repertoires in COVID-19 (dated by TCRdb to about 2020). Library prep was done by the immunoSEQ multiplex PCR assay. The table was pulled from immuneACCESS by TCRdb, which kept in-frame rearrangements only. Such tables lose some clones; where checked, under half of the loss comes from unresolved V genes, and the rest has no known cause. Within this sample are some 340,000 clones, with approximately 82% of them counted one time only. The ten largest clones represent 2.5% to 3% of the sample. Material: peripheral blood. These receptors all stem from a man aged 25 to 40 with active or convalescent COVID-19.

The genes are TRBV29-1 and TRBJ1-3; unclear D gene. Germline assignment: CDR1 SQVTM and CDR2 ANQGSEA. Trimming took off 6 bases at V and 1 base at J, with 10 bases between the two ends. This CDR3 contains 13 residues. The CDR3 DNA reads TGCAGCGTGGAGGGTGGATCTGGAAACACCATATATTTT. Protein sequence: CSVEGGSGNTIYF.

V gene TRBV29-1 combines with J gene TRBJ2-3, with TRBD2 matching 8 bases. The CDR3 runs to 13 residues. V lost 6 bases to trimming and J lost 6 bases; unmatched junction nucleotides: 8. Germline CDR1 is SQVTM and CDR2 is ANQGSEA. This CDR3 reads CSVLLAGRDTQYF. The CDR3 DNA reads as TGCAGCGTCTTATTAGCGGGAAGGGATACGCAGTATTTT.

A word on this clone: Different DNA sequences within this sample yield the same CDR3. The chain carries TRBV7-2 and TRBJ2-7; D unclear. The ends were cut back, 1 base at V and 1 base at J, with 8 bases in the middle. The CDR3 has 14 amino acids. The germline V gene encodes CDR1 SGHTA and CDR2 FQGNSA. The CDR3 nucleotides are TGTGCCAGCAGCTTAGGCGGCACTTCCTACGAGCAGTACTTC. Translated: CASSLGGTSYEQYF.

CDR3 protein: CASSSGVRGTQYF. The CDR3 bases are TGTGCCAGCAGTTCAGGGGTCAGGGGCACGCAGTATTTT. The chain combines TRBV6-2 or TRBV6-3 with TRBJ2-3; TRBD1 is a possible D gene (6 bases). Germline V gives CDR1 MNHEY, CDR2 SVGEGT. The CDR3 sequence is 13 residues long. The V end was cut by 4 bases, the J end by 9 bases, with 14 bases between.

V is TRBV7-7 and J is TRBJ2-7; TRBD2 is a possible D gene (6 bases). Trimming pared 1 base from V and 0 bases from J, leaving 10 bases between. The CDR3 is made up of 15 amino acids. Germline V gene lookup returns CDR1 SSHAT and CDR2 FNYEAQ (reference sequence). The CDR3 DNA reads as TGTGCCAGCAGCTTAGGGACGGGAGTCTCCTACGAGCAGTACTTC. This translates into CASSLGTGVSYEQYF.

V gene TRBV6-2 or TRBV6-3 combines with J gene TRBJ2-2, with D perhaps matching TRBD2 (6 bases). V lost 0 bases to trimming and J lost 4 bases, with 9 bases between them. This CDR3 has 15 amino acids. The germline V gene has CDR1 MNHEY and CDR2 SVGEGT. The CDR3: CASSYSVGGTGELFF. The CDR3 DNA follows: TGTGCCAGCAGTTACTCGGTGGGGGGCACCGGGGAGCTGTTTTTT.

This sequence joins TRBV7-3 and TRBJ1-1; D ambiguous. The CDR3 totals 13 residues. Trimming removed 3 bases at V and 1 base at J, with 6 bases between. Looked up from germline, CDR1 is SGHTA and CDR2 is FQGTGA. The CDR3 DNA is TGTGCCAGCAGCTTTGAGAGGAACACTGAAGCTTTCTTT. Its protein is CASSFERNTEAFF.

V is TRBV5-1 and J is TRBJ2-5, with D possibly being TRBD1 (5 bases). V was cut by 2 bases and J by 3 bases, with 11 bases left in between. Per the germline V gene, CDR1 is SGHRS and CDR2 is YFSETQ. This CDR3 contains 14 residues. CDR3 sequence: CASSLTVTEETQYF. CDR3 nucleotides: TGCGCCAGCAGCTTAACGGTGACAGAAGAGACCCAGTACTTC.

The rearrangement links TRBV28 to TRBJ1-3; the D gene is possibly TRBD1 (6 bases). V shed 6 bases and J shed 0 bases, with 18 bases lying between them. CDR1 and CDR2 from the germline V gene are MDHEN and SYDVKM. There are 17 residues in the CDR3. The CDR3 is CASSPNGQFYSGNTIYF. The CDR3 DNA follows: TGTGCCAGCAGCCCAAATGGACAGTTTTACTCTGGAAACACCATATATTTT.

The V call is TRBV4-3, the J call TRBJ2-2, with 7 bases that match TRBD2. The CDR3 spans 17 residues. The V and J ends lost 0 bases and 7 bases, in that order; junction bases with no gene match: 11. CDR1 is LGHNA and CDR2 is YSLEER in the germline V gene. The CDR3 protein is CASSQERTSSGGGELFF. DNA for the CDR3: TGCGCCAGCAGCCAAGAAAGGACTAGTTCGGGGGGCGGGGAGCTGTTTTTT.

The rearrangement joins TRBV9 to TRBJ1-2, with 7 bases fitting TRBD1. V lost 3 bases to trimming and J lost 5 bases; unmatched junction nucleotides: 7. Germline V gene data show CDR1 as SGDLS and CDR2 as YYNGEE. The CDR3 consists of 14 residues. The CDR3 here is CASSDRGQTYGYTF. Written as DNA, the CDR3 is TGTGCCAGCAGCGATCGGGGACAGACGTATGGCTACACCTTC.

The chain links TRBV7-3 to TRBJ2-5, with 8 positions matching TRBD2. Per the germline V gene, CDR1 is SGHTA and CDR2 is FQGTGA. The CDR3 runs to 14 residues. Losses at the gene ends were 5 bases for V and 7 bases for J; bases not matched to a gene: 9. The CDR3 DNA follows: TGTGCCAGCAGCCCCGGACTAGCCGAGGGGACCCAGTACTTC. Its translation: CASSPGLAEGTQYF.

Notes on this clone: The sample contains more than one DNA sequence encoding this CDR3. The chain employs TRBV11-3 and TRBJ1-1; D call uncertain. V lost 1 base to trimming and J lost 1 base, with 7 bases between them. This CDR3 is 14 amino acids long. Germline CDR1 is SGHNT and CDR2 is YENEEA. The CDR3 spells CASSLGRGNTEAFF. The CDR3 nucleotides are TGTGCCAGCAGCTTAGGACGGGGGAACACTGAAGCTTTCTTT.

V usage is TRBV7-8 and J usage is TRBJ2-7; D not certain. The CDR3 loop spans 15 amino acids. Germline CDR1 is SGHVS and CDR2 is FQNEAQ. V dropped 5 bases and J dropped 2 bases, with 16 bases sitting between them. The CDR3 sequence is CASSRLRVEPYEQYF. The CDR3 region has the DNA TGTGCCAGCAGCCGACTCCGGGTAGAACCCTACGAGCAGTACTTC.

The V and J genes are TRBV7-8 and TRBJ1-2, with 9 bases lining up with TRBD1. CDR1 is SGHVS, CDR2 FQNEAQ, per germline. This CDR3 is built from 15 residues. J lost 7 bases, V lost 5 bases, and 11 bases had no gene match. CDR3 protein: CASSLERTGDGGYTF. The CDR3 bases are TGTGCCAGCAGCCTCGAACGGACAGGGGATGGTGGCTACACCTTC. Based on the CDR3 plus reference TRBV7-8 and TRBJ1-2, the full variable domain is GAGVSQSPRYKVAKRGQDVALRCDPISGHVSLFWYQQALGQGPEFLTYFQNEAQLDKSGLPSDRFFAERPEGSVSTLKIQRTQQEDSAVYLCASSLERTGDGGYTFGSGTRLTVV.

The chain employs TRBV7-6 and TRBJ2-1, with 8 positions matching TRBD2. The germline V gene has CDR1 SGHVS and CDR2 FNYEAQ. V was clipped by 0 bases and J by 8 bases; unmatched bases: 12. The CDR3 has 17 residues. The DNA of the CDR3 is TGTGCCAGCAGCTTAGCGTCTTTATGGACTAGCAGGCATGAGCAGTTCTTC. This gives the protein CASSLASLWTSRHEQFF.